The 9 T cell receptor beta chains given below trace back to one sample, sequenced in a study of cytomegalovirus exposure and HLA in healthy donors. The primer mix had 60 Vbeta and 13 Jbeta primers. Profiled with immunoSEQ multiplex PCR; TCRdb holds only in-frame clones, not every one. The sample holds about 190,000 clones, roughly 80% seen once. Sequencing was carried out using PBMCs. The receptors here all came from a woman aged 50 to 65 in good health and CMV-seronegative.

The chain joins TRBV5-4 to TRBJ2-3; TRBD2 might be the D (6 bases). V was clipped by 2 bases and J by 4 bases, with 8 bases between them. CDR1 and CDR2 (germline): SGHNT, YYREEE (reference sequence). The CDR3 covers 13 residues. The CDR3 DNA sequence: TGTGCCAGCAGCTTCCGGGAGCCAGATACGCAGTATTTT. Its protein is CASSFREPDTQYF.

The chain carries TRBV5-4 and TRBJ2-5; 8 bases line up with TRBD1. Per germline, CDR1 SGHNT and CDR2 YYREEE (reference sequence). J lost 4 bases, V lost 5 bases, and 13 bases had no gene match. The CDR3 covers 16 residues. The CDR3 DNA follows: TGTGCCAGCAGAACATTGGACAGGGCAGGGCGAGAGACCCAGTACTTC. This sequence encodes CASRTLDRAGRETQYF.

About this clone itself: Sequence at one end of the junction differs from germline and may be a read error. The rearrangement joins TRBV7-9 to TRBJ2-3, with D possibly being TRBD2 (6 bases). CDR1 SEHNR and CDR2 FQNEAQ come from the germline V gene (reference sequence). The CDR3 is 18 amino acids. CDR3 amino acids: CSSSSSPGPGTSTDTQYF. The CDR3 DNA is TGTTCCAGCAGCTCCTCCCCAGGGCCTGGGACTAGCACAGATACGCAGTATTTT. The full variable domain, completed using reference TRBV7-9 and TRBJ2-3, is DTGVSQNPRHKITKRGQNVTFRCDPISEHNRLYWYRQTLGQGPEFLTYFQNEAQLEKSRLLSDRFSAERPKGSFSTLEIQRTEQGDSAMYLCSSSSSPGPGTSTDTQYFGPGTRLTVL.

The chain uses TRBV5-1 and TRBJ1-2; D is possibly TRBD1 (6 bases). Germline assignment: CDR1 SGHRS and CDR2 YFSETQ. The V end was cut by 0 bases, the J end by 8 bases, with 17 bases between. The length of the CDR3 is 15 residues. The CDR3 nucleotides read TGCGCCAGCAGCTTGGGTCGGACAGCTACGTGGGGCTACACCTTC. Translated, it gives CASSLGRTATWGYTF.

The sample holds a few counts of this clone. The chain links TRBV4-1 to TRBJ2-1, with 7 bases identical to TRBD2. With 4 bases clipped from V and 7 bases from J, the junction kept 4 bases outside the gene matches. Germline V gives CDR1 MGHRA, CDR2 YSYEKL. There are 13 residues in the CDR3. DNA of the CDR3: TGCGCCAGCAGCCCCCAAGCGGGAAATGAGCAGTTCTTC. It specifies CASSPQAGNEQFF.

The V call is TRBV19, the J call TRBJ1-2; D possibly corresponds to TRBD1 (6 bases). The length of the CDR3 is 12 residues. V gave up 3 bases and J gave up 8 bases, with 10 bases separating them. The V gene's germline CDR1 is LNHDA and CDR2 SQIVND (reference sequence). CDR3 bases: TGTGCCAGTAGTATCAGGGGCCTGGGCTACACCTTC. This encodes CASSIRGLGYTF.

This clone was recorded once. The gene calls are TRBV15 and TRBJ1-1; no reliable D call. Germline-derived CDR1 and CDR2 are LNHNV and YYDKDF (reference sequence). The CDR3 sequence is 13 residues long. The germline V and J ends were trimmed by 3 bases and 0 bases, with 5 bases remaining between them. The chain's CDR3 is CATSSKMNTEAFF. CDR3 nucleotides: TGTGCCACCAGCAGTAAAATGAACACTGAAGCTTTCTTT.

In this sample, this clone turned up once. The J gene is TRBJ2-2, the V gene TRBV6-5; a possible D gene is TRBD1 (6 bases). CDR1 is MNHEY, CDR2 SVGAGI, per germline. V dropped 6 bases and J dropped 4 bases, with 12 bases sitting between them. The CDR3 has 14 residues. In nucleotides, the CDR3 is TGTGCCAGCAGCACAGGGTTGCTCACCGGGGAGCTGTTTTTT. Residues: CASSTGLLTGELFF.

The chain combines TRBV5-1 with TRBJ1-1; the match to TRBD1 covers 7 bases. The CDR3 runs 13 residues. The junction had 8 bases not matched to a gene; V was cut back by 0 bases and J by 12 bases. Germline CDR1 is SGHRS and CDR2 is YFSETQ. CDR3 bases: TGCGCCAGCAGCTTGGATATAGGGGGCGAAACTTTCTTT. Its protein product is CASSLDIGGETFF.